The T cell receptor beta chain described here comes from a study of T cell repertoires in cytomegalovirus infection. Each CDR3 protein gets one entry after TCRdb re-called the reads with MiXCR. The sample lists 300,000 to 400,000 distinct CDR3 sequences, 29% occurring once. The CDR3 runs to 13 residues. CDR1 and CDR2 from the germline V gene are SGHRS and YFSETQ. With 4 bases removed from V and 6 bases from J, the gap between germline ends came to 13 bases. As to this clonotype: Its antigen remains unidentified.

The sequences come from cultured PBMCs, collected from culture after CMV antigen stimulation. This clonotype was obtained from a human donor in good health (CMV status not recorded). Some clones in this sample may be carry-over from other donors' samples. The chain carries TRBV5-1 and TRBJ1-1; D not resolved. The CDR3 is CASSNPPSPEAFF. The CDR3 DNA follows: TGCGCCAGCAGCAATCCCCCGAGTCCTGAAGCTTTCTTT.